This T cell receptor (beta chain) is from a study of metastatic and nonmetastatic thyroid tumors. Original methodology: What underpinned the distant-metastasis classifier for papillary thyroid cancer was the set of CDR3 differences across clinicopathological groups. TCRdb re-called clones from the PCR reads using MiXCR. These V and J calls originate from TCRdb's pipeline instead of the authors' own analysis. The data contain approximately 8,000 clones, around 30% of them singletons. The CDR3 totals 16 residues. Germline loops: CDR1 MNHNS, CDR2 SASEGT. V trimming: 4 bases; J trimming: 4 bases; junction bases outside the gene matches: 2. This clone was found a few times. Until they underwent thyroid surgery, no patient had received any treatment.

This chain connects TRBV6-1 to TRBJ2-3; 16 bases line up with TRBD2. This clonotype was obtained from a male donor with papillary thyroid cancer or a benign thyroid nodule (not recorded which). Some clones in this sample may be carry-over from other donors' samples. Sequenced sample: tumor tissue. The DNA of the CDR3 is TGTGCCAGCAGTGTGGGACTAGCGGGGGGGCCAGATACGCAGTATTTT. It specifies CASSVGLAGGPDTQYF.